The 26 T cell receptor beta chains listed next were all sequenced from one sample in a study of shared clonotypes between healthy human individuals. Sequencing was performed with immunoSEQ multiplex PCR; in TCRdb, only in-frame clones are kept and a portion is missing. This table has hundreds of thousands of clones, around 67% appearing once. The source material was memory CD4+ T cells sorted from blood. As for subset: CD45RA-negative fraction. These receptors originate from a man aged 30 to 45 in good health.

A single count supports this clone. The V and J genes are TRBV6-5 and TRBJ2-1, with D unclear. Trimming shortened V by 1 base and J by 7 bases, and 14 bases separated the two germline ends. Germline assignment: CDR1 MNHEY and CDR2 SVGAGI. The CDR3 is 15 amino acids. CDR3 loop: CASSYYLGTPNEQFF. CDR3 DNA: TGTGCCAGCAGTTACTATCTGGGCACGCCAAATGAGCAGTTCTTC.

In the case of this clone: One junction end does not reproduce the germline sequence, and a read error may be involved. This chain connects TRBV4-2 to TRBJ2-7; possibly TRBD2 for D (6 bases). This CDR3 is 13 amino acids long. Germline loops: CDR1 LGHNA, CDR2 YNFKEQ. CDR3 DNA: TGTGCCAGCAGCCAAGATCAGCCTGGGACTCAAGAATTC. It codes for CASSQDQPGTQEF.

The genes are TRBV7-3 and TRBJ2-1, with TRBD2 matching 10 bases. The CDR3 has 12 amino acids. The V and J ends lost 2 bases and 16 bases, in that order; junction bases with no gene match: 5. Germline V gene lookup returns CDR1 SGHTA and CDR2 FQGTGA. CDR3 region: CASSLRSGRVFF. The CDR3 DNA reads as TGTGCCAGCAGCTTACGGAGCGGGAGGGTTTTCTTC.

Here the CDR3 reads CASNDRTEDIQYF. CDR3 DNA: TGTGCCAGTAATGATCGGACAGAGGACATTCAGTACTTC. The chain is built from TRBV19 and TRBJ2-4; tentatively, D is TRBD1 (6 bases). The CDR3 has 13 amino acids. Trimming left V 7 bases short and J 8 bases short, with 15 bases between. Germline V CDR1 and CDR2: LNHDA, SQIVND (reference sequence). The full variable domain, in which reference TRBV19 and TRBJ2-4 provide the parts outside the CDR3, is DGGITQSPKYLFRKEGQNVTLSCEQNLNHDAMYWYRQDPGQGLRLIYYSQIVNDFQKGDIAEGYSVSREKKESFPLTVTSAQKNPTAFYLCASNDRTEDIQYFGAGTRLSVL.

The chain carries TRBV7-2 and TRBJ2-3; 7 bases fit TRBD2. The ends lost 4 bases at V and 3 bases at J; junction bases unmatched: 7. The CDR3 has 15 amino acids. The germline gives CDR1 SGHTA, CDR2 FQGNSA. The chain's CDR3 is CASSYGGSGTDTQYF. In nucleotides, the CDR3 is TGTGCCAGCAGCTATGGGGGTAGCGGGACAGATACGCAGTATTTT.

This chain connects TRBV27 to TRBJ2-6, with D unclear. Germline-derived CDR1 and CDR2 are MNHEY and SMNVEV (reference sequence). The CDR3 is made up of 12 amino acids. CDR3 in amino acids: CPDDSGANVLTF. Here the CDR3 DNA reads TGTCCGGATGACTCTGGGGCCAACGTCCTGACTTTC.

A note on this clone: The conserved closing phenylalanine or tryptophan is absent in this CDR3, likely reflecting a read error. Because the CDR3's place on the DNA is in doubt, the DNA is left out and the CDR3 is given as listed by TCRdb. The CDR3 loop is CASSPQEPEI. The genes are TRBV5-5 and TRBJ2-7; the table's D gene call, TRBD1, was not cross checked with the DNA. Germline CDR1 is SGHKS and CDR2 is YYEKEE (reference sequence). The CDR3 length equals 10 residues, ends included.

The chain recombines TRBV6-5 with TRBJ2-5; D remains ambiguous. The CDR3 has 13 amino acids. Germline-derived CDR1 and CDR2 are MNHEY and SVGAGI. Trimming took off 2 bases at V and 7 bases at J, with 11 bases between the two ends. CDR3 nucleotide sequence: TGTGCCAGCAGTTACCGCGATGGCTGGACCCAGTACTTC. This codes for CASSYRDGWTQYF.

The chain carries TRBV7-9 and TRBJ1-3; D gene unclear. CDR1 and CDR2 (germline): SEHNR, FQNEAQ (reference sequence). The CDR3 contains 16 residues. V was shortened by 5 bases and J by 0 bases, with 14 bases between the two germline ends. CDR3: CASSALRPSSGNTIYF. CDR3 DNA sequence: TGTGCCAGCAGCGCTTTACGGCCTAGCTCTGGAAACACCATATATTTT. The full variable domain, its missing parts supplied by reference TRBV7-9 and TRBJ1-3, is DTGVSQNPRHKITKRGQNVTFRCDPISEHNRLYWYRQTLGQGPEFLTYFQNEAQLEKSRLLSDRFSAERPKGSFSTLEIQRTEQGDSAMYLCASSALRPSSGNTIYFGEGSWLTVV.

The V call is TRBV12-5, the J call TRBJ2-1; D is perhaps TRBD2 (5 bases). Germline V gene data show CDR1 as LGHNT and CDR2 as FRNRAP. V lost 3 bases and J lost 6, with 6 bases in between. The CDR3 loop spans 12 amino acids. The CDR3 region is CASGFGINEQFF. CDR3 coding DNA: TGTGCTAGTGGTTTCGGGATCAATGAGCAGTTCTTC.

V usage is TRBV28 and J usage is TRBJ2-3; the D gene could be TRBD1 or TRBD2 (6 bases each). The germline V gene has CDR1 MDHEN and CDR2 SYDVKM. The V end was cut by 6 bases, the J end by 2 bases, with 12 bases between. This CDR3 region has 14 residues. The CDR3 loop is CASSSRGLTDTQYF. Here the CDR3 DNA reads TGTGCCAGCAGCTCCCGGGGGCTCACAGATACGCAGTATTTT.

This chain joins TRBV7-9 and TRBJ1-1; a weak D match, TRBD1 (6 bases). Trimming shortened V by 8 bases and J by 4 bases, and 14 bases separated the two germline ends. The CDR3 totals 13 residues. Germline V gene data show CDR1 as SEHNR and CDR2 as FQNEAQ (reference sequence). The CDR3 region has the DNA TGTGCCAGCGTCCTAACACAGGGCACTGAAGCTTTCTTT. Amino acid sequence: CASVLTQGTEAFF.

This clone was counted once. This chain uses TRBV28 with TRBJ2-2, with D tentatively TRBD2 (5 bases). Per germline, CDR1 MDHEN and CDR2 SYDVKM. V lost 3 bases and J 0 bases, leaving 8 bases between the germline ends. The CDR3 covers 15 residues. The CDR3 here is CASSFAGANTGELFF. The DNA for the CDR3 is TGTGCCAGCAGTTTTGCGGGCGCGAACACCGGGGAGCTGTTTTTT.

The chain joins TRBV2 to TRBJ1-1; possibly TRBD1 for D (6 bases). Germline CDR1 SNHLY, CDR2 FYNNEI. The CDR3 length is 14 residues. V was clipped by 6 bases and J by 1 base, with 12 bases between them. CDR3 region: CASRGGAWNTEAFF. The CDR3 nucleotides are TGTGCCAGCAGGGGGGGGGCCTGGAACACTGAAGCTTTCTTT.

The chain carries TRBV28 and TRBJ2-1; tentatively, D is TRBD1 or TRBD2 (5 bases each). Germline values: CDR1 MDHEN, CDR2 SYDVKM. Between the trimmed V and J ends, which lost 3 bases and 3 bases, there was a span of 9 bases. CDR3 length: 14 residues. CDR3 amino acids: CASSLGTHYNEQFF. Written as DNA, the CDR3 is TGTGCCAGCAGTTTGGGGACCCACTACAATGAGCAGTTCTTC.

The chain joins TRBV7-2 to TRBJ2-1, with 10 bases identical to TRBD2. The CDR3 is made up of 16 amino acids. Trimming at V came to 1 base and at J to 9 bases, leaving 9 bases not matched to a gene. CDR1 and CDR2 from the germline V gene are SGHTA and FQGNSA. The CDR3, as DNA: TGTGCCAGCAGCTTAGAAGCGGGAGGGATGCCAAGTGAGCAGTTCTTC. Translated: CASSLEAGGMPSEQFF.

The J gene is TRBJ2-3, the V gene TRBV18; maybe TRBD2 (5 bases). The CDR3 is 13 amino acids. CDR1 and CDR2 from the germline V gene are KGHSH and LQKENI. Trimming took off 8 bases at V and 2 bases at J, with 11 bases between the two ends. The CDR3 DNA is TGTGCCAGCCACGGGAAACTCACAGATACGCAGTATTTT. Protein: CASHGKLTDTQYF. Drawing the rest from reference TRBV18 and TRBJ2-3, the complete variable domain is NAGVMQNPRHLVRRRGQEARLRCSPMKGHSHVYWYRQLPEEGLKFMVYLQKENIIDESGMPKERFSAEFPKEGPSILRIQQVVRGDSAAYFCASHGKLTDTQYFGPGTRLTVL.

CDR3 amino acids: CASSVGRAGNTIYF. The CDR3, as DNA: TGTGCCAGCAGCGTAGGCAGGGCAGGAAACACCATATATTTT. The rearrangement links TRBV9 to TRBJ1-3; D possibly corresponds to TRBD1 (5 bases). V was clipped by 0 bases and J by 4 bases, with 8 bases between them. Looked up from germline, CDR1 is SGDLS and CDR2 is YYNGEE. The CDR3 is 14 residues long.

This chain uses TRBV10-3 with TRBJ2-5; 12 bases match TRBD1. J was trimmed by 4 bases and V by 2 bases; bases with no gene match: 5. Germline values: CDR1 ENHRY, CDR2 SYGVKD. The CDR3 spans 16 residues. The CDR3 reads CAISERGTGGGETQYF. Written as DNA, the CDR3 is TGTGCCATCAGTGAGCGGGGGACAGGGGGCGGAGAGACCCAGTACTTC.

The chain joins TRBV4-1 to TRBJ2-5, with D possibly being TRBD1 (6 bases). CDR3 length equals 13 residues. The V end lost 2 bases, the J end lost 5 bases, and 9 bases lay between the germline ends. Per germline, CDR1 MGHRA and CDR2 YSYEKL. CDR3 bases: TGCGCCAGCAGCCAAACAGGGTTGGAGACCCAGTACTTC. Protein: CASSQTGLETQYF.

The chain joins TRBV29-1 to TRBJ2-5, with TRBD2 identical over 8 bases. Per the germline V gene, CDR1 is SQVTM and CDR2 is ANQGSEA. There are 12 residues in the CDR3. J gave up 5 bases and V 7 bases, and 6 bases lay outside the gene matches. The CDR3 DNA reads TGCAGCGCCCGGGGGGGCCCGGAGACCCAGTACTTC. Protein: CSARGGPETQYF.

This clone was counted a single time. As DNA, the CDR3 is TGTGCCAGCAGCTTACCGGGAGGTGCCTACGAGCAGTACTTC. Translated, it gives CASSLPGGAYEQYF. This chain joins TRBV13 and TRBJ2-5; 7 bases fit TRBD2. The DNA end lines up better with TRBJ2-7; the J call may be wrong. Per the germline V gene, CDR1 is PRHDT and CDR2 is FYEKMQ (reference sequence). The CDR3 contains 14 residues.

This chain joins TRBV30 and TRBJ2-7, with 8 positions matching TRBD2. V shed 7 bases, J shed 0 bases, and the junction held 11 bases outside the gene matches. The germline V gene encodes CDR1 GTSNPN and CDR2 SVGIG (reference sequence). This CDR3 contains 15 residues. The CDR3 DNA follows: TGTGCCTTGGAGCGGGCGGGAGGCCTCTCCTACGAGCAGTACTTC. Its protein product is CALERAGGLSYEQYF.

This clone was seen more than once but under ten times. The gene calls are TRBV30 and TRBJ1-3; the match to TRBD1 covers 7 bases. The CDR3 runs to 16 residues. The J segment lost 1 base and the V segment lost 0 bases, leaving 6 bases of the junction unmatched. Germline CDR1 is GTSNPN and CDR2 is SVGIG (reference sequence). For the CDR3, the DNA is TGTGCCTGGAGTGTATCCGACAGGGCGTCTGGAAACACCATATATTTT. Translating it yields CAWSVSDRASGNTIYF. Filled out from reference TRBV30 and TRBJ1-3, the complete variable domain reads SQTIHQWPATLVQPVGSPLSLECTVEGTSNPNLYWYRQAAGRGLQLLFYSVGIGQISSEVPQNLSASRPQDRQFILSSKKLLLSDSGFYLCAWSVSDRASGNTIYFGEGSWLTVV.

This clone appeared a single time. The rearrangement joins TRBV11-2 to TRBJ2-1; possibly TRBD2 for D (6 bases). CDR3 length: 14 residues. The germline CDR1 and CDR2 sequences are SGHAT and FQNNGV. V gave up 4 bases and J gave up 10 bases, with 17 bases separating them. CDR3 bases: TGTGCCAGCAGCTACCGGACCATCCGGGGGGAGCAGTTCTTC. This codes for CASSYRTIRGEQFF. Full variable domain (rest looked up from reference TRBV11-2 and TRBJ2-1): EAGVAQSPRYKIIEKRQSVAFWCNPISGHATLYWYQQILGQGPKLLIQFQNNGVVDDSQLPKDRFSAERLKGVDSTLKIQPAKLEDSAVYLCASSYRTIRGEQFFGPGTRLTVL.

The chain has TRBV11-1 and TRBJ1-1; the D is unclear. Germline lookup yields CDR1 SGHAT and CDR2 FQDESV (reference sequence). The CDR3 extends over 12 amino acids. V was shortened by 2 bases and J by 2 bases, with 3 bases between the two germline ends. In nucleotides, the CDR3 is TGTGCCAGCAGCTTAACCAACACTGAAGCTTTCTTT. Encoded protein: CASSLTNTEAFF.